The entry below describes one T cell receptor beta chain. Its antigen is unidentified. The data were obtained in a study of CD8 T cells in ankylosing spondylitis. Study-wide results and caveats: Reportedly, significant enrichment of disease-linked clones occurred in matched ankylosing spondylitis synovial fluid. Ankylosing spondylitis blood seemed to carry a telltale TCR beta motif made of roughly eight highly homologous variants.

Making the TCR beta libraries involved quantitative 5'-RACE with molecular barcodes. TCRdb analysed the 5' RACE reads with MiXCR anew, one entry per CDR3 protein. The sample holds about 840,000 distinct CDR3 sequences, approximately 12% seen once. This receptor was obtained from a male donor with ankylosing spondylitis. The sequencing input was blood, either unsorted or a sorted T cell fraction (not recorded which).

For the CDR3, the DNA is TGCGCCAGCAAACCTCCCCCCGAGCAGTACTTC. Translation: CASKPPPEQYF. The J gene is TRBJ2-7, the V gene TRBV5-1, with D hard to call. V was clipped by 6 bases and J by 6 bases, with 10 bases between them. The CDR3 has 11 amino acids. CDR1 SGHRS and CDR2 YFSETQ come from the germline V gene.